Following are 6 T cell receptor beta chains from one sample sequenced in a study of cytomegalovirus exposure and HLA in healthy donors. Assay: immunoSEQ multiplex PCR; the TCRdb copy retains only in-frame clones and omits some. The sample lists approximately 230,000 clones, roughly 87% seen once, with 12% in the top ten. The sample taken for sequencing was PBMCs. Receptor source: a man aged 18 to 30 in good health and CMV-seropositive.

The chain joins TRBV4-2 to TRBJ2-7; 11 bases are a match to TRBD2. The CDR3 is 14 amino acids. V dropped 4 bases and J dropped 7; count of bases not matched to a gene: 6. Germline loops: CDR1 LGHNA, CDR2 YNFKEQ. For the CDR3, the DNA is TGTGCCAGCAGCCGGGAGGGACTAGCGGAGGAGCAGTACTTC. As protein: CASSREGLAEEQYF.

The chain combines TRBV7-3 with TRBJ2-3; the D gene is possibly TRBD2 (5 bases). Trimming took off 1 base at V and 2 bases at J, with 10 bases between the two ends. The CDR3 loop spans 15 amino acids. Looked up from germline, CDR1 is SGHTA and CDR2 is FQGTGA. The CDR3 DNA sequence: TGTGCCAGCAGCTTAAGCGGGCAGAACACAGATACGCAGTATTTT. Translation gives CASSLSGQNTDTQYF.

The chain employs TRBV30 and TRBJ1-4, with TRBD1 matching 7 bases. J was trimmed by 7 bases and V by 7 bases; bases with no gene match: 6. Germline V gene sequence: CDR1 GTSNPN, CDR2 SVGIG (reference sequence). CDR3 length: 12 residues. CDR3 sequence reads: CAYTGVGEKLFF. The CDR3 coding sequence is TGTGCCTACACAGGGGTGGGTGAAAAACTGTTTTTT.

This clone was observed a handful of times. The chain links TRBV11-2 to TRBJ2-5; 9 nucleotides line up with TRBD1. CDR1 and CDR2 from the germline V gene are SGHAT and FQNNGV. V lost 6 bases and J lost 1; bases outside the gene matches: 18. This CDR3 region has 19 residues. The CDR3 sequence is CASRDGTGFSEGIQETQYF. The DNA for the CDR3 is TGTGCCAGCAGAGACGGGACAGGGTTTTCGGAAGGGATCCAAGAGACCCAGTACTTC.

The chain has TRBV28 and TRBJ1-2; 9 nucleotides line up with TRBD1. With 2 bases clipped from V and 0 bases from J, the junction kept 7 bases outside the gene matches. The CDR3 runs to 17 residues. Germline CDR1 MDHEN, CDR2 SYDVKM. The CDR3 DNA is TGTGCCAGCAGTTTAACGGGACAGGGCTCTTCTAACTATGGCTACACCTTC. Its protein product is CASSLTGQGSSNYGYTF.

The V gene is TRBV11-2, the J gene TRBJ2-7, with D unresolved. The V and J ends lost 3 bases and 3 bases respectively, with 6 bases between them. CDR1 is SGHAT, CDR2 FQNNGV, per germline. The CDR3 runs 12 residues. The CDR3 reads CASSFQVYEQYF. CDR3 in DNA: TGTGCCAGCAGCTTTCAAGTCTACGAGCAGTACTTC.